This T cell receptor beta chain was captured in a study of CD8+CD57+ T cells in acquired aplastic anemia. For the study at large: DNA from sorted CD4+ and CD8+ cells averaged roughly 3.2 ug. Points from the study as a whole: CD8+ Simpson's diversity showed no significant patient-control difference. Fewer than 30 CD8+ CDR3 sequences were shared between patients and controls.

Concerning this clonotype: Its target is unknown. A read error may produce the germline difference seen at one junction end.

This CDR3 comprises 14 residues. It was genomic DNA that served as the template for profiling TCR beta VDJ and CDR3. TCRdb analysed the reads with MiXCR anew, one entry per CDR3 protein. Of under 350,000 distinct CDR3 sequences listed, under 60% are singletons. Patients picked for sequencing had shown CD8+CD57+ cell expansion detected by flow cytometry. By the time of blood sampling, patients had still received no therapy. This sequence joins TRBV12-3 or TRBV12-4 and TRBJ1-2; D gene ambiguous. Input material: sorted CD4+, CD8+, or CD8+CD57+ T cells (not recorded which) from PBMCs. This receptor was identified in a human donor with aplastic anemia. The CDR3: CASSFVSSSYGYAF. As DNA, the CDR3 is TGTGCCAGCAGTTTTGTAAGTTCTAGCTATGGCTACGCCTTC.